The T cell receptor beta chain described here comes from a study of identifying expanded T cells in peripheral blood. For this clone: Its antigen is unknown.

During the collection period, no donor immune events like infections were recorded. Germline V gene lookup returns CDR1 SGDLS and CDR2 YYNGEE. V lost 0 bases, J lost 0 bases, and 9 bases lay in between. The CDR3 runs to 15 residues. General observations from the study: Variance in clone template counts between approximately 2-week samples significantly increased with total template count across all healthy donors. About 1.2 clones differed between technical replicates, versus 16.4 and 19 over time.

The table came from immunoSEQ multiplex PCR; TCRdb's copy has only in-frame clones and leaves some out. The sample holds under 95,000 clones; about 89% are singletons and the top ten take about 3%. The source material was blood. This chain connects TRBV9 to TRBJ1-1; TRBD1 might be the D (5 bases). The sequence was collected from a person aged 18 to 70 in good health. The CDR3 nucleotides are TGTGCCAGCAGCGTAGGGGGCTCAGTGAACACTGAAGCTTTCTTT. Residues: CASSVGGSVNTEAFF.